This T cell receptor (beta chain) originates from a study of T cells after yellow fever vaccination. In the study overall: When fractions had low cell numbers, they were prepared with SMART-Seq v4 Ultra Low Input.

Notes on the study in general: At approximately 96% for CD4 and 70% to 90% for CD8, most primary-vaccination clones showed up again after the booster. Clonotypes found in both CD4 and CD8 compartments made up a small share.

This clonotype appeared a few times. The antigen is not known. TCRdb reprocessed the 5' RACE reads via MiXCR and lists one record per CDR3 protein. The repertoire holds 350,000 or so distinct CDR3 sequences, with roughly 8.3% as singletons. Germline loops: CDR1 MNHEY, CDR2 SMNVEV (reference sequence). Trimming at V came to 5 bases and at J to 4 bases, leaving 10 bases not matched to a gene. The CDR3 length is 16 residues. The genes are TRBV27 and TRBJ2-5, with 10 bases fitting TRBD2. The TCR originated in a young man who received the YFV17D yellow fever vaccine. The sample here was PBMCs, taken roughly 46 days after the first yellow fever vaccination. Here the CDR3 reads CASSALSSGGAETQYF. The CDR3 nucleotides are TGTGCCAGCAGTGCCCTTTCCAGCGGGGGGGCAGAGACCCAGTACTTC.